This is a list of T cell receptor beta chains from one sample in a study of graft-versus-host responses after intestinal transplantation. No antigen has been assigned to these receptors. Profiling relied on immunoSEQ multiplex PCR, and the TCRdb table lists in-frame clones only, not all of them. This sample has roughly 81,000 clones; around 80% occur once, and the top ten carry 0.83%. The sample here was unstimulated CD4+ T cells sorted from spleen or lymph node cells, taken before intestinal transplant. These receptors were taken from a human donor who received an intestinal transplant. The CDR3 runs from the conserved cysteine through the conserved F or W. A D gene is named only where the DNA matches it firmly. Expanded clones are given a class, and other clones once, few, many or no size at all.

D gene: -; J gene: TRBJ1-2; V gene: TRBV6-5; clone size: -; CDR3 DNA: TGTGCCAGCAGTTACCGGCAGGGTGGTGGCTACACCTTC; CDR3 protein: CASSYRQGGGYTF
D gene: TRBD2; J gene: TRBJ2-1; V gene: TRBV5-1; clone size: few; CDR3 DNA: TGCGCCAGCAGCTTGGCACTAGCGGGAGCAGGCGATGAGCAGTTCTTC; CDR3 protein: CASSLALAGAGDEQFF
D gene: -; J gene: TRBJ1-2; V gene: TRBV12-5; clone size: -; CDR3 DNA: TGTGCTAGTTGGACTGTAAGGTGTGGCTACACCTTC; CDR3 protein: CASWTVRCGYTF
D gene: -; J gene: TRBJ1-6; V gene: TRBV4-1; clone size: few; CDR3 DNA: TGCGCCAGCAGCCAAGAGGAATGGGCTCCGCATTCACCCCTCCACTTT; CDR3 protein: CASSQEEWAPHSPLHF
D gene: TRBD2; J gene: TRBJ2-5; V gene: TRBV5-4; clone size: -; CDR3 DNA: TGTGCCAGCAGTACGGGACTAGCGGGGGGCGTCCAAGAGACCCAGTACTTC; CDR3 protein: CASSTGLAGGVQETQYF
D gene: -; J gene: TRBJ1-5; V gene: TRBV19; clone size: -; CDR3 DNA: -; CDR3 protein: CASTSGQLSNQPQHF
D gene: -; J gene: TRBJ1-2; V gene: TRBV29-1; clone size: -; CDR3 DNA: TGCAGCGTTGAGCCACCAGCTAACTATGGCTACACCTTC; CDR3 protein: CSVEPPANYGYTF
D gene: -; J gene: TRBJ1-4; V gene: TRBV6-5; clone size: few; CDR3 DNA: TGTGCCAGCAGTCCCTCGGGTAATGAAAAACTGTTTTTT; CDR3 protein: CASSPSGNEKLFF
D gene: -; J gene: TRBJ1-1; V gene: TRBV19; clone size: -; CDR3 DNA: TGTGCCAGTAGCCTACGGGACACTCCGGACACTGAAGCTTTCTTT; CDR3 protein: CASSLRDTPDTEAFF
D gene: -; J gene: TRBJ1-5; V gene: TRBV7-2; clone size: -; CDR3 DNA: TGTGCCAGCAGCTTCAGGGAGGATCAGCCCCAGCATTTT; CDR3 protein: CASSFREDQPQHF
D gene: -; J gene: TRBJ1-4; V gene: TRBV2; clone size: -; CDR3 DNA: TGTGCCAGCAGTTGGGGGGACGGGAATGAAAAACTGTTTTTT; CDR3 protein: CASSWGDGNEKLFF
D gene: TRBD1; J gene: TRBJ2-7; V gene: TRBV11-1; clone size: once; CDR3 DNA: TGTGCCAGCAGCTCACGGACAGGTGGAAAGGAGCAGTACTTC; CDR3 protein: CASSSRTGGKEQYF
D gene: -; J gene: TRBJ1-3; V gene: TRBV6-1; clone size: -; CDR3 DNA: TGTGCCAGCAGTAGCGCCTCTGGAAACACCATATATTTT; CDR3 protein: CASSSASGNTIYF